This record covers a single T cell receptor (beta chain). The data are from a study of blood T cells in healthy people across ages. The germline CDR1 and CDR2 sequences are SGHAT and FQDESV (reference sequence). The CDR3 loop spans 16 amino acids. V lost 5 bases and J lost 7; bases outside the gene matches: 11. The second PCR ran roughly 6 to 11 cycles with a sample-barcoded 5' primer and J-beta primers. TCRdb called the 5' RACE reads again in MiXCR, with one record for every CDR3 protein. The data contain about 780,000 distinct CDR3 sequences, about 47% of them singletons. The source is an elderly man in good health. Sequenced: blood. The rearrangement uses TRBV11-1 and TRBJ2-1; 10 bases are a match to TRBD2. The CDR3 reads CASSQRGGLASNEQFF. The CDR3 DNA sequence: TGTGCCAGCAGCCAACGCGGGGGACTAGCGTCTAATGAGCAGTTCTTC.